This entry lists 17 T cell receptor beta chains sequenced from one sample in a study of blood T cells in healthy people across ages. Alongside a J-beta primer mix, a sample-barcoded 5' primer served in a second PCR lasting roughly 7 to 11 cycles. Each CDR3 protein is one row after TCRdb ran MiXCR on the 5' RACE reads. This sample carries 550,000 to 600,000 distinct CDR3 sequences, 27% of them seen once, and the ten largest clones take 18%. The specimen was blood. All receptors come from an older woman in good health.

This chain joins TRBV3-1 and TRBJ2-5; D is possibly TRBD2 (5 bases). CDR1 is LGHDT and CDR2 is YNNKEL in the germline V gene (reference sequence). V was cut by 1 base and J by 5 bases, with 14 bases left in between. The CDR3 covers 15 residues. The CDR3 nucleotides read TGTGCCAGCAGCCAAGGTAGAGGGTTGTCGGAGACCCAGTACTTC. It yields the protein CASSQGRGLSETQYF.

This clonotype turned up a few times. The J gene is TRBJ1-1, the V gene TRBV9, with 7 bases identical to TRBD1. With V trimmed by 3 bases and J by 1 base, 9 bases remained unmatched. The CDR3 runs to 16 residues. CDR1 and CDR2 from the germline V gene are SGDLS and YYNGEE. The CDR3 bases are TGTGCCAGCAGCGAATACCCGGGACAGAAGAACACTGAAGCTTTCTTT. The encoded protein is CASSEYPGQKNTEAFF.

On this clonotype itself: One end of the junction varies from germline; a read error may be responsible. The chain combines TRBV3-1 with TRBJ2-6; tentative D call: TRBD1 (5 bases). This CDR3 has 20 residues. Looked up from germline, CDR1 is LGHDT and CDR2 is YNNKEL (reference sequence). The CDR3: CASSQDLETAAPSGANALTF. The CDR3 DNA reads TGTGCCAGCAGCCAAGATCTAGAGACAGCCGCTCCTTCTGGGGCCAACGCCCTGACTTTC.

The V call is TRBV25-1, the J call TRBJ2-7, with D perhaps TRBD2 (5 bases). Germline lookup yields CDR1 MGHDK and CDR2 SYGVNS. Trimming took 8 bases from V and 1 from J, leaving 18 bases between them. CDR3 length: 15 amino acids. The CDR3 loop is CASRPGGRGSYEQYF. The CDR3, as DNA: TGTGCCAGCCGACCCGGAGGTCGGGGTTCCTACGAGCAGTACTTC.

The table lists this clonotype with a few counts. This chain connects TRBV12-3 or TRBV12-4 to TRBJ1-6; the D is unclear. The CDR3 is made up of 14 amino acids. With 4 bases removed from V and 8 bases from J, the gap between germline ends came to 12 bases. DNA for the CDR3: TGTGCCAGCAGTTCGGTACCTCGGGATTCACCCCTCCACTTT. Its protein product is CASSSVPRDSPLHF.

This clonotype has just a few counts. Sequence at one end of the junction differs from germline and may be a read error. J is TRBJ1-1 and V is TRBV12-5, with D possibly being TRBD1 (6 bases). Germline V gene lookup returns CDR1 LGHNT and CDR2 FRNRAP. The CDR3 has 16 amino acids. CDR3 loop: CASGLWGRTLNTEAFF. The DNA for the CDR3 is TGTGCTAGTGGTTTGTGGGGGCGGACCTTGAACACTGAAGCCTTCTTT. Full variable domain (rest looked up from reference TRBV12-5 and TRBJ1-1): DARVTQTPRHKVTEMGQEVTMRCQPILGHNTVFWYRQTMMQGLELLAYFRNRAPLDDSGMPKDRFSAEMPDATLATLKIQPSEPRDSAVYFCASGLWGRTLNTEAFFGQGTRLTVV.

This clonotype was seen a few times. This chain joins TRBV5-1 and TRBJ2-5; TRBD1 matches at 8 bases. Germline V gives CDR1 SGHRS, CDR2 YFSETQ. The CDR3 totals 13 residues. Germline trimming cut 3 bases from V and 7 bases from J; bases unmatched to any gene: 5. This chain's CDR3 is CASSYDRGRTQYF. For the CDR3, the DNA is TGCGCCAGCAGCTATGACAGGGGAAGGACCCAGTACTTC.

The rearrangement joins TRBV11-2 to TRBJ2-4, with 7 bases aligning to TRBD1. Germline lookup yields CDR1 SGHAT and CDR2 FQNNGV. The V and J ends lost 4 bases and 0 bases, in that order; junction bases with no gene match: 6. This CDR3 spans 16 amino acids. This CDR3 reads CASSSGQSLAKNIQYF. DNA of the CDR3: TGTGCCAGCAGCTCGGGACAGTCTTTAGCCAAAAACATTCAGTACTTC.

The V gene is TRBV6-1, the J gene TRBJ2-1; 7 positions agree with TRBD2. CDR3 length equals 15 residues. The germline V gene has CDR1 MNHNS and CDR2 SASEGT. V shed 2 bases and J 8 bases; nucleotides not matched to a gene: 9. For the CDR3, the DNA is TGTGCCAGCAGTGAATTCGCGGGAGTCCGGGATGAGCAGTTCTTC. Amino acids: CASSEFAGVRDEQFF.

The genes are TRBV20-1 and TRBJ1-2; the D is unclear. The CDR3 sequence is 12 residues long. Trimming stripped 5 bases from V and 7 bases from J, with 14 bases between. The germline V gene encodes CDR1 DFQATT and CDR2 SNEGSKA (reference sequence). The CDR3, as DNA: TGCAGTGCTCCTGGACCCAATGGTGGCTACACCTTC. Its translation: CSAPGPNGGYTF.

The sample holds a few counts of this clonotype. V is TRBV6-5 and J is TRBJ1-3, with a weak D call TRBD1 (5 bases). CDR1 is MNHEY and CDR2 is SVGAGI in the germline V gene. This CDR3 region has 14 residues. V was shortened by 6 bases and J by 4 bases, with 13 bases between the two germline ends. The CDR3 DNA sequence: TGTGCCAGCAGATCCCTGGGGGTAGGAAACACCATATATTTT. This sequence encodes CASRSLGVGNTIYF.

The CDR3 DNA is TGTGCCAGCAGTGATCAGGCGGGGGCGACTAACAATGAGCAGTTCTTC. It specifies CASSDQAGATNNEQFF. The chain links TRBV2 to TRBJ2-1, with TRBD2 as a possible D gene (7 bases). CDR1 is SNHLY and CDR2 is FYNNEI in the germline V gene. The CDR3 extends over 16 amino acids. V lost 3 bases and J lost 5, with 17 bases in between.

This clonotype has more than one count but fewer than ten. CDR3 bases: TGCGCCAGCAGCTTGGGGCAGGGGGCAGGCAAAAACATTCAGTACTTC. Translation gives CASSLGQGAGKNIQYF. The chain employs TRBV5-1 and TRBJ2-4, with 8 positions matching TRBD1. The CDR3 is made up of 16 amino acids. The V gene's germline CDR1 is SGHRS and CDR2 YFSETQ. The V segment lost 0 bases and the J segment 3 bases; nucleotides outside the gene matches: 5. Together with reference TRBV5-1 and TRBJ2-4, the CDR3 gives the full variable domain: KAGVTQTPRYLIKTRGQQVTLSCSPISGHRSVSWYQQTPGQGLQFLFEYFSETQRNKGNFPGRFSGRQFSNSRSEMNVSTLELGDSALYLCASSLGQGAGKNIQYFGAGTRLSVL.

The rearrangement uses TRBV2 and TRBJ1-4; D may be TRBD1 (6 bases). Trimming left V 5 bases short and J 2 bases short, with 21 bases between. CDR3 length: 18 amino acids. Germline assignment: CDR1 SNHLY and CDR2 FYNNEI. This CDR3 reads CASSRRVQGLVTNEKLFF. The CDR3 DNA sequence: TGTGCCAGCAGTAGGCGAGTACAGGGCCTGGTGACTAATGAAAAACTGTTTTTT.

With respect to this clonotype: A junction boundary mismatches the germline segment, possibly from a read error. This sequence joins TRBV13 and TRBJ1-2; no reliable D call. CDR1 is PRHDT, CDR2 FYEKMQ, per germline (reference sequence). There are 12 residues in the CDR3. As DNA, the CDR3 is TGTGCCAGCAGCATAGGGAAATATGGCTACACCTTC. Its protein product is CASSIGKYGYTF.

V and J are TRBV12-3 or TRBV12-4 and TRBJ1-1; D call uncertain. Deletions cut 3 bases from V and 10 bases from J, with 9 bases between. The CDR3 is 11 residues long. As DNA, the CDR3 is TGTGCCAGCAGTTTCATGGGATCAGCTTTCTTT. Translating gives CASSFMGSAFF.

The chain recombines TRBV7-9 with TRBJ1-2; TRBD1 might be the D (6 bases). Germline V lookup: CDR1 SEHNR, CDR2 FQNEAQ (reference sequence). The CDR3 is 14 amino acids. The V end was cut by 5 bases, the J end by 3 bases, with 13 bases between. The CDR3 protein is CASSPMGADYGYTF. The CDR3 bases are TGTGCCAGCAGCCCTATGGGGGCAGACTATGGCTACACCTTC.